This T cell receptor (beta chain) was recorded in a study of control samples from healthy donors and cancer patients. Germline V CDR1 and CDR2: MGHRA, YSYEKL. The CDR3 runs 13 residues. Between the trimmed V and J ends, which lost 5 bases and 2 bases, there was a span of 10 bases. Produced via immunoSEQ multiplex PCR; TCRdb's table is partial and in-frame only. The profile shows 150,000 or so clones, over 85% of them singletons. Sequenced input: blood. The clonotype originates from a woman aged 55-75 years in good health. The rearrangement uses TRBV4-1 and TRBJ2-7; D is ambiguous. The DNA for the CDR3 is TGCGCCAGCAGCTGGAGACCTACCTACGAGCAGTACTTC. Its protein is CASSWRPTYEQYF.